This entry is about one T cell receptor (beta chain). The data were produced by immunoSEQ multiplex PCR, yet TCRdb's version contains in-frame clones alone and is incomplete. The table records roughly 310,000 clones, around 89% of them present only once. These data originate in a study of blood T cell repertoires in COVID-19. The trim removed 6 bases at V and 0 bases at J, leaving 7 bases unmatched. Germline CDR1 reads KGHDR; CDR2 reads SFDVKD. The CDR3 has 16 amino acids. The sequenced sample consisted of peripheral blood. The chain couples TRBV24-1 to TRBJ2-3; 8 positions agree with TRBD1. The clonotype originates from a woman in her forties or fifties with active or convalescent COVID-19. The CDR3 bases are TGTGCCACCAGTATTAGGACAGGGCGGAGCACAGATACGCAGTATTTT. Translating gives CATSIRTGRSTDTQYF.